This entry is about one T cell receptor beta chain. Its antigen is currently unknown. The sample belongs to a study of response to subunit inactivated influenza vaccine. V shed 0 bases and J shed 7 bases, with 10 bases lying between them. This CDR3 region has 15 residues. The germline V gene has CDR1 PRHDT and CDR2 FYEKMQ (reference sequence). TCRdb recomputed calls from the RT-PCR reads with MiXCR, one row per CDR3 protein. The data hold more than 700,000 distinct CDR3 sequences, with 21% observed a single time. Study conclusions and caveats: The authors offered the suggestion that each seasonal influenza vaccination recruits few new T cells.

This clonotype originated in a man aged 45 to 65 who received an inactivated influenza vaccine. The V gene is TRBV13, the J gene TRBJ1-6; TRBD1 is a possible D gene (6 bases). Material: PBMCs from blood, obtained roughly 5 days after vaccination. CDR3 DNA: TGTGCCAGCAGCTTAGGCGACAGGAAGAATTCACCCCTCCACTTT. Protein sequence: CASSLGDRKNSPLHF.